Each of the 15 T cell receptor beta chains below was sequenced from the same sample in a study of T-cell memory formation after mild COVID-19. TCRdb re-derived calls from the 5' RACE reads in MiXCR, one entry per CDR3 protein. The repertoire holds about 560,000 distinct CDR3 sequences, with roughly 21% as singletons. The specimen was PBMCs or a T cell subset sorted from them (not recorded which). These receptors all stem from an adult woman who had mild COVID-19 (a few samples of this study predate the infection). Cell type and time point are not known.

V gene TRBV20-1 combines with J gene TRBJ2-3; D is undetermined. This CDR3 region has 15 residues. The germline V gene encodes CDR1 DFQATT and CDR2 SNEGSKA (reference sequence). The germline V and J ends were trimmed by 3 bases and 0 bases, with 13 bases remaining between them. DNA for the CDR3: TGCAGTGCTAGTCAGGCCCTAGGCAGCACAGATACGCAGTATTTT. This gives the protein CSASQALGSTDTQYF.

This clonotype occurred a few times. V gene TRBV15 combines with J gene TRBJ2-5; the match to TRBD2 covers 7 bases. The ends lost 5 bases at V and 1 base at J; junction bases unmatched: 10. Germline V gene data show CDR1 as LNHNV and CDR2 as YYDKDF (reference sequence). The CDR3 is 16 residues long. The CDR3 sequence is CATSRRTGLVQETQYF. The DNA of the CDR3 is TGTGCCACCAGCCGACGGACCGGACTAGTCCAAGAGACCCAGTACTTC.

This chain uses TRBV12-3 or TRBV12-4 with TRBJ1-2; no clear D. The CDR3 has 11 residues. Between the trimmed V and J ends, which lost 6 bases and 8 bases, there was a span of 10 bases. For the CDR3, the DNA is TGTGCCAGCAGACAAACGGGCGGCTACACCTTC. Translated, it gives CASRQTGGYTF.

The chain uses TRBV7-2 and TRBJ2-5; TRBD1 matches 12 bases. Germline CDR1 is SGHTA and CDR2 is FQGNSA. Unmatched junction bases numbered 9, after V lost 5 bases and J lost 5 bases. The CDR3 extends over 16 amino acids. CDR3 residues: CASSPLGTGGAETQYF. In DNA form, the CDR3 reads TGTGCCAGCAGCCCTCTTGGGACAGGGGGCGCGGAGACCCAGTACTTC.

The chain joins TRBV24-1 to TRBJ2-2, with unresolved D. CDR3 length: 16 residues. CDR1 is KGHDR and CDR2 is SFDVKD in the germline V gene. V was clipped by 3 bases and J by 0 bases, with 10 bases between them. CDR3 nucleotide sequence: TGTGCCACCAGTGATAGCCAGTGGACGAACACCGGGGAGCTGTTTTTT. Protein sequence: CATSDSQWTNTGELFF.

Comment on this clonotype: One end of the junction varies from germline; a read error may be responsible. The chain recombines TRBV7-2 with TRBJ2-7, with D perhaps matching TRBD1 or TRBD2 (5 bases each). The V gene's germline CDR1 is SGHTA and CDR2 FQGNSA. The CDR3 totals 13 residues. The chain's CDR3 is CANSLGDPYEQYF. The CDR3 DNA is TGTGCCAACAGCTTGGGGGACCCCTACGAGCAGTACTTC.

This clonotype came up a few times. V is TRBV9 and J is TRBJ2-5; TRBD2 matches at 8 bases. The CDR3 is 16 residues long. J lost 1 base, V lost 0 bases, and 5 bases had no gene match. Germline V CDR1 and CDR2: SGDLS, YYNGEE. The chain's CDR3 is CASSVDGGGIQETQYF. CDR3 nucleotide sequence: TGTGCCAGCAGCGTAGATGGCGGGGGGATCCAAGAGACCCAGTACTTC.

This clonotype has a handful of counts. This chain joins TRBV20-1 and TRBJ2-7; TRBD2 agrees at 10 bases. This CDR3 has 14 amino acids. CDR1 DFQATT and CDR2 SNEGSKA come from the germline V gene (reference sequence). CDR3 nucleotide sequence: TGCAGATTCCGCCCGGGACTAGCGCTCTACGAGCAGTACTTC. Translation: CRFRPGLALYEQYF.

This clonotype occurred a few times. The rearrangement links TRBV11-3 to TRBJ2-1; maybe TRBD1 (6 bases). Germline loops: CDR1 SGHNT, CDR2 YENEEA. V was trimmed by 5 bases and J by 4 bases, leaving 9 bases between them. The CDR3 totals 13 residues. The CDR3 DNA follows: TGTGCCAGCAGCGACACAGGGTACAATGAGCAGTTCTTC. Amino acid sequence: CASSDTGYNEQFF.

This clonotype occurred many times. CDR3 DNA: TGTGCCAGTTATATAGGCGGGGGTACCGGGGAGCTGTTTTTT. Amino acid sequence: CASYIGGGTGELFF. The chain carries TRBV7-2 and TRBJ2-2, with 7 nucleotides matching TRBD2. The CDR3 sequence is 14 residues long. Trimming took 9 bases from V and 5 from J; bases not matched to a gene: 9. Germline assignment: CDR1 SGHTA and CDR2 FQGNSA.

CDR3 DNA: TGTGCCAGCAGAAAGGACAGGGGAGTGAATCAGCCCCAGCATTTT. Amino acid sequence: CASRKDRGVNQPQHF. This sequence joins TRBV12-3 or TRBV12-4 and TRBJ1-5; TRBD1 matches 9 bases. CDR3 length: 15 residues. Trimming took 6 bases from V and 4 from J; bases not matched to a gene: 7.

This clonotype was observed a few times. The V and J genes are TRBV5-1 and TRBJ2-1; 8 nucleotides line up with TRBD2. Germline CDR1 SGHRS, CDR2 YFSETQ. CDR3 size: 21 residues. Trimming at V came to 5 bases and at J to 2 bases, leaving 24 bases not matched to a gene. CDR3 coding DNA: TGCGCCAGCAGTCCGTCCCCCCGGCGGGGGGTCACCATACCCACCTACAATGAGCAGTTCTTC. Its translation: CASSPSPRRGVTIPTYNEQFF.

CDR3 amino acids: CASSQDPPSARNEQFF. CDR3 DNA sequence: TGTGCCAGCAGCCAAGATCCTCCTAGCGCGAGGAATGAGCAGTTCTTC. The chain uses TRBV3-1 and TRBJ2-1; D is perhaps TRBD2 (6 bases). The CDR3 contains 16 residues. V shed 0 bases and J shed 7 bases, with 16 bases lying between them. Germline V gene data show CDR1 as LGHDT and CDR2 as YNNKEL (reference sequence).

This clonotype was picked up a small number of times. The chain employs TRBV13 and TRBJ2-7; 9 nucleotides align to TRBD2. V was clipped by 5 bases and J by 5 bases; unmatched bases: 10. The V gene's germline CDR1 is PRHDT and CDR2 FYEKMQ (reference sequence). This CDR3 region has 15 residues. Here the CDR3 DNA reads TGTGCCAGCAGCCCAGAGCGGGGGGCTCATGACGAGCAGTACTTC. Residues: CASSPERGAHDEQYF. The full variable domain, its missing parts supplied by reference TRBV13 and TRBJ2-7, is AAGVIQSPRHLIKEKRETATLKCYPIPRHDTVYWYQQGPGQDPQFLISFYEKMQSDKGSIPDRFSAQQFSDYHSELNMSSLELGDSALYFCASSPERGAHDEQYFGPGTRLTVT.

The gene calls are TRBV6-5 and TRBJ2-5; D gene uncertain. CDR3 length: 14 residues. The V end was cut by 5 bases, the J end by 4 bases, with 14 bases between. Germline CDR1 reads MNHEY; CDR2 reads SVGAGI. This CDR3 reads CASSRSRETETQYF. CDR3 DNA: TGTGCCAGCAGTCGCAGTAGGGAAACAGAGACCCAGTACTTC.